This is a list of T cell receptor beta chains from one sample in a study of CD8 T cells in ankylosing spondylitis. TCRdb independently ran MiXCR on the 5' RACE reads; one entry per CDR3 protein. This sample carries approximately 540,000 distinct CDR3 sequences, about 13% of them seen once, and the ten largest clones take over 6.5%. What was sequenced was blood, either unsorted or a sorted T cell fraction (not recorded which). These receptor sequences come from a male donor with ankylosing spondylitis. Each CDR3 is given with its conserved first and last residue. Each record gives: D gene, CDR3 length, J gene, V gene, CDR3 protein. D genes are given only for firm matches.

. 17 TRBJ2-1 TRBV20-1 CSAPSYLAASSYNEQFF
TRBD1 15 TRBJ2-7 TRBV2 CASGPTGVLSYEQYF
. 17 TRBJ2-6 TRBV7-9 CASSLDAASSGANVLTF
. 15 TRBJ1-1 TRBV10-3 CAISEYGAMNTEAFF
TRBD1 13 TRBJ2-3 TRBV29-1 CSVEPGGPDTQYF
. 14 TRBJ2-3 TRBV5-5 CASSLYDSTDTQYF
TRBD1 13 TRBJ2-4 TRBV14 CASGADRENIQYF
. 14 TRBJ1-2 TRBV7-2 CASSLVRATPGYTF
TRBD2 15 TRBJ2-3 TRBV7-8 CASSPLSGRADTQYF
TRBD1 15 TRBJ1-4 TRBV7-9 CASSLRGTGSEKLFF
. 13 TRBJ2-7 TRBV20-1 CSASGDGDYEQYF